Below are 15 T cell receptor beta chains sequenced from a single sample in a study of CD8 T cells in Susac syndrome (dated by TCRdb to about 2019). Libraries were constructed by the immunoSEQ multiplex PCR assay. RNA was extracted using the RNeasy kit, and roughly 0.5 to 1 microgram was reverse transcribed with random hexamers. TCRdb ran its own pipeline on the public reads, namely fastp trimming at Q25 and MiXCR clone calling, and kept in-frame beta chains. Rows merge per CDR3 protein into single entries with the most common DNA and genes. The sample profile shows some 130,000 distinct CDR3 sequences; approximately 95% of them were found once. In total, the top ten clones hold about 0.18% of the sample. Sequences were obtained from CD8+ T cells from PBMCs. The receptors were sampled from a human donor with Susac syndrome.

The CDR3 reads CSANPQGVGSYNEQFF. CDR3 bases: TGCAGCGCCAACCCACAGGGGGTTGGGTCCTACAATGAGCAGTTCTTC. The chain links TRBV29-1 to TRBJ2-1, with TRBD1 matching 8 bases. This CDR3 comprises 16 residues. Germline V lookup: CDR1 SQVTM, CDR2 ANQGSEA. After removal of 7 bases from V and 1 base from J, the junction contained 12 bases not matched to a gene.

The V and J genes are TRBV2 and TRBJ2-7; weak D call: TRBD1 (5 bases). V gave up 6 bases and J gave up 1 base, with 10 bases separating them. This CDR3 has 13 residues. Germline V gene data show CDR1 as SNHLY and CDR2 as FYNNEI. This CDR3 reads CASSNTGSYEQYF. The CDR3 nucleotides are TGTGCCAGCAGCAACACAGGTTCCTACGAGCAGTACTTC.

V gene TRBV9 combines with J gene TRBJ1-2; no clear D gene. This CDR3 region has 12 residues. Germline assignment: CDR1 SGDLS and CDR2 YYNGEE. V lost 3 bases, J lost 3 bases, and 6 bases lay in between. This CDR3 reads CASSGQYYGYTF. The CDR3 region has the DNA TGTGCCAGCAGCGGGCAGTACTATGGCTACACCTTC.

V usage is TRBV15 and J usage is TRBJ1-4; D is perhaps TRBD1 (6 bases). CDR3 length: 14 amino acids. Trimming left V 9 bases short and J 7 bases short, with 18 bases between. Germline loops: CDR1 LNHNV, CDR2 YYDKDF (reference sequence). The CDR3: CATALGQSREKLFF. CDR3 bases: TGTGCCACTGCGCTCGGACAGTCTCGTGAAAAACTGTTTTTT.

This chain links TRBV29-1 with TRBJ2-7, with D unclear. There are 10 residues in the CDR3. V was trimmed by 4 bases and J by 3 bases, leaving 4 bases between them. CDR1 is SQVTM, CDR2 ANQGSEA, per germline. The CDR3 region is CSVVYYEQYF. The CDR3, as DNA: TGCAGCGTTGTCTACTACGAGCAGTACTTC.

The chain carries TRBV25-1 and TRBJ2-7; 8 positions agree with TRBD1. Germline V gene data show CDR1 as MGHDK and CDR2 as SYGVNS. Trimming removed 4 bases from V and 0 bases from J; junction bases left unmatched: 11. The CDR3 loop spans 17 amino acids. In nucleotides, the CDR3 is TGTGCCAGCAGTGTGTCCCCCCGTCAGGGGGCCTCCTACGAGCAGTACTTC. As protein: CASSVSPRQGASYEQYF.

This chain links TRBV20-1 with TRBJ2-3; a weak D match, TRBD2 (6 bases). This CDR3 is 15 amino acids long. Germline V gives CDR1 DFQATT, CDR2 SNEGSKA (reference sequence). V lost 3 bases to trimming and J lost 1 base, with 14 bases between them. The CDR3 reads CSARKTGEGTDTQYF. The CDR3 DNA reads TGCAGTGCTAGGAAGACGGGGGAGGGCACAGATACGCAGTATTTT.

The chain couples TRBV27 to TRBJ2-1; 13 nucleotides line up with TRBD2. CDR3 length equals 16 residues. The germline gives CDR1 MNHEY, CDR2 SMNVEV (reference sequence). The V segment lost 6 bases and the J segment 7 bases; nucleotides outside the gene matches: 9. The CDR3 DNA reads as TGTGCCAGCAGCCCTGGGACTAGCGGGAACTCGAATGAGCAGTTCTTC. It specifies CASSPGTSGNSNEQFF.

CDR3 bases: TGTGCCAGCAGTACCATTGACAGGGCGGGGGAGACCCAGTACTTC. This encodes CASSTIDRAGETQYF. The genes are TRBV12-3 or TRBV12-4 and TRBJ2-5; D possibly corresponds to TRBD1 (7 bases). This CDR3 comprises 15 residues. V was trimmed by 5 bases and J by 5 bases, leaving 18 bases between them.

V and J are TRBV27 and TRBJ2-7; D unclear. This CDR3 contains 17 residues. V was pared by 3 bases and J by 3 bases, with 21 bases between. The V gene's germline CDR1 is MNHEY and CDR2 SMNVEV (reference sequence). CDR3 protein: CASSLAPSATAFYEQYF. The DNA of the CDR3 is TGTGCCAGCAGTTTGGCCCCCTCGGCCACCGCTTTCTACGAGCAGTACTTC.

This clonotype occurred once. The chain joins TRBV7-8 to TRBJ2-1; TRBD2 matches 7 bases. The V segment lost 6 bases and the J segment 0 bases; nucleotides outside the gene matches: 5. The CDR3 extends over 15 amino acids. Per germline, CDR1 SGHVS and CDR2 FQNEAQ. CDR3 sequence reads: CASRPSSGSYNEQFF. In DNA, the CDR3 is TGTGCCAGCAGACCCTCTAGCGGCTCCTACAATGAGCAGTTCTTC.

The chain uses TRBV9 and TRBJ2-1; D may match TRBD1 or TRBD2 (5 bases each). Germline CDR1 and CDR2: SGDLS and YYNGEE. V lost 3 bases to trimming and J lost 8 bases, with 18 bases between them. CDR3 size: 15 residues. The CDR3 coding sequence is TGTGCCAGCAGCGGGCGGGCTAGGGGTAACGATGAGCAGTTCTTC. It specifies CASSGRARGNDEQFF.

The chain combines TRBV9 with TRBJ1-1; D uncertain. Trimming shortened V by 5 bases and J by 2 bases, and 13 bases separated the two germline ends. The CDR3 spans 14 residues. Per germline, CDR1 SGDLS and CDR2 YYNGEE. CDR3 sequence: CASREGGSNTEAFF. In DNA, the CDR3 is TGTGCCAGCAGGGAGGGAGGGTCCAACACTGAAGCTTTCTTT.

The V call is TRBV11-2, the J call TRBJ2-1; D uncertain. V was cut by 4 bases and J by 0 bases, with 10 bases left in between. The CDR3 is 15 residues long. Germline CDR1 reads SGHAT; CDR2 reads FQNNGV. This CDR3 reads CASSSLRSSYNEQFF. CDR3 DNA: TGTGCCAGCAGCTCCCTACGGAGCTCCTACAATGAGCAGTTCTTC.

The chain joins TRBV12-3 or TRBV12-4 to TRBJ1-1, with 7 nucleotides matching TRBD1. The CDR3 loop spans 13 amino acids. V shed 7 bases and J 3 bases; nucleotides not matched to a gene: 5. The CDR3, as DNA: TGTGCCAGCATCCGAGGGGGCGACACTGAAGCTTTCTTT. Its protein product is CASIRGGDTEAFF.